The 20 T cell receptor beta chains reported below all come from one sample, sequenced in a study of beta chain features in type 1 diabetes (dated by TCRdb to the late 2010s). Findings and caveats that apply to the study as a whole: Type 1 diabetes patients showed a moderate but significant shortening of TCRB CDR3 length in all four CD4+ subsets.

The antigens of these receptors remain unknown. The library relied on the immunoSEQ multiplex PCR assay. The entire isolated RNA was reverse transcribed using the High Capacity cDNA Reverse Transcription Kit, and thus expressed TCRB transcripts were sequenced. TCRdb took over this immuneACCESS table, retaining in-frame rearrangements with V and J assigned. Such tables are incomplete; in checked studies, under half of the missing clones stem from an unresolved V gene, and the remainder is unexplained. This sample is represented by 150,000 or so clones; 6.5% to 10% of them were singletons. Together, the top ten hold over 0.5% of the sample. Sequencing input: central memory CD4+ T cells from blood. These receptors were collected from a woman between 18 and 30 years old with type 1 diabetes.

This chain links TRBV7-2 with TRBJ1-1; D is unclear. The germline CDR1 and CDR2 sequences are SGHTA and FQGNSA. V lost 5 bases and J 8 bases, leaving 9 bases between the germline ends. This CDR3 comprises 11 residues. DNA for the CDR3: TGTGCCAGCAGCCCGGTCGGGGAAGCTTTCTTT. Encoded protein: CASSPVGEAFF.

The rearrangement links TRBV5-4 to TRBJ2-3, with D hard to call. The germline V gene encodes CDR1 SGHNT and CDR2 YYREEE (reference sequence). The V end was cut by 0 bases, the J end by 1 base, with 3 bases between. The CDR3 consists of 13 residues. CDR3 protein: CASSLAGTDTQYF. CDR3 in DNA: TGTGCCAGCAGCTTGGCAGGCACAGATACGCAGTATTTT.

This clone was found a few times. The CDR3, as DNA: TGCGCCAGCAGCCAAGCGTTGGTCAGTGGGGCGGCTAATGAAAAACTGTTTTTT. This sequence encodes CASSQALVSGAANEKLFF. This chain joins TRBV4-3 and TRBJ1-4, with a tentative D call TRBD1 (5 bases). This CDR3 is 18 amino acids long. CDR1 LGHNA and CDR2 YSLEER come from the germline V gene. Between the trimmed V and J ends, which lost 1 base and 3 bases, there was a span of 18 bases.

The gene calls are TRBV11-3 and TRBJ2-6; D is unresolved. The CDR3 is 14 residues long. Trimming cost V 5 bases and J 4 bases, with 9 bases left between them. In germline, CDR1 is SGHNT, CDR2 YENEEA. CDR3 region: CASSPAGGANVLTF. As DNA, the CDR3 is TGTGCCAGCAGCCCTGCCGGGGGGGCCAACGTCCTGACTTTC.

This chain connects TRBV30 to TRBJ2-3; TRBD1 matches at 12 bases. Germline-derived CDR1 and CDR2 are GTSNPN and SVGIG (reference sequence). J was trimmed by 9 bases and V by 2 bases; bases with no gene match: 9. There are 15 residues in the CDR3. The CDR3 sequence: CAWSRRDRGQGTQYF. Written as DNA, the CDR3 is TGTGCCTGGAGTAGACGGGACAGGGGGCAGGGGACGCAGTATTTT.

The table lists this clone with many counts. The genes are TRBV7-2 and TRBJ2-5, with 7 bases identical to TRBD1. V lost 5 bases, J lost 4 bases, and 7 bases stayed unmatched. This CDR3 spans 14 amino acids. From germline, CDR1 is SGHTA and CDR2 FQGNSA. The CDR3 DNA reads TGTGCCAGCAGCGACGTGACAGGGAGAGAGACCCAGTACTTC. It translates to CASSDVTGRETQYF.

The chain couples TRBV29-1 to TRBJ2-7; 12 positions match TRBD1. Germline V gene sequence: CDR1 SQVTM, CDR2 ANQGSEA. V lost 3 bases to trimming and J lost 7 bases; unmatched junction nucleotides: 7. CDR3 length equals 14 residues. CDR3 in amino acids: CSVDPGQGAGEQYF. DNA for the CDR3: TGCAGCGTTGACCCGGGACAGGGGGCGGGAGAGCAGTACTTC.

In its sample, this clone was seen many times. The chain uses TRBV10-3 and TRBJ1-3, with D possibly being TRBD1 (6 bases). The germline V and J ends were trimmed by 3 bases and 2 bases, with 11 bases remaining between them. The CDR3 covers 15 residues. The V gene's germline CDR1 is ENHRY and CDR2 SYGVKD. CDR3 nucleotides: TGTGCCATCAGTGACAACAGGGCTGCTGGAAACACCATATATTTT. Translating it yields CAISDNRAAGNTIYF.

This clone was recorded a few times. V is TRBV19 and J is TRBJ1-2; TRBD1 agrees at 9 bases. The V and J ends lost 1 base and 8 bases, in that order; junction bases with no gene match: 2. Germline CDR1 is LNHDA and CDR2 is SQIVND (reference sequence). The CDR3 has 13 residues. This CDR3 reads CASSIGTGDGYTF. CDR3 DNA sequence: TGTGCCAGTAGTATAGGGACAGGGGACGGCTACACCTTC. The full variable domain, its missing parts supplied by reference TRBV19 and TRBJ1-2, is DGGITQSPKYLFRKEGQNVTLSCEQNLNHDAMYWYRQDPGQGLRLIYYSQIVNDFQKGDIAEGYSVSREKKESFPLTVTSAQKNPTAFYLCASSIGTGDGYTFGSGTRLTVV.

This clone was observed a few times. CDR3 sequence (DNA): TGTGCCAGCAGTATAGGTAGCGGGCAGGAGACCCAGTACTTC. Its protein product is CASSIGSGQETQYF. This chain joins TRBV7-7 and TRBJ2-5; the match to TRBD2 covers 7 bases. CDR1 is SSHAT and CDR2 is FNYEAQ in the germline V gene (reference sequence). V was clipped by 6 bases and J by 5 bases; unmatched bases: 9. The CDR3 length is 14 residues. Filled out from reference TRBV7-7 and TRBJ2-5, the complete variable domain reads GAGVSQSPRYKVTKRGQDVTLRCDPISSHATLYWYQQALGQGPEFLTYFNYEAQPDKSGLPSDRFSAERPEGSISTLTIQRTEQRDSAMYRCASSIGSGQETQYFGPGTRLLVL.

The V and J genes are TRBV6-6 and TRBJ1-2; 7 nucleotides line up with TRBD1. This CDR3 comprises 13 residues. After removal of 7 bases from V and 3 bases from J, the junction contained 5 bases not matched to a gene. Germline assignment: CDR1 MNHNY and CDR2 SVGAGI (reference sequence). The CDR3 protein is CASTRGQDYGYTF. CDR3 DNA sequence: TGTGCCAGCACCCGCGGACAGGACTATGGCTACACCTTC.

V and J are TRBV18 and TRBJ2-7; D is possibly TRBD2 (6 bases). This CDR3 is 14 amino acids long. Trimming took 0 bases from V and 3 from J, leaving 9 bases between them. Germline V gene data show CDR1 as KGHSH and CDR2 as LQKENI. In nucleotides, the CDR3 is TGTGCCAGCTCACCACCGGGACTGAACTACGAGCAGTACTTC. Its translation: CASSPPGLNYEQYF.

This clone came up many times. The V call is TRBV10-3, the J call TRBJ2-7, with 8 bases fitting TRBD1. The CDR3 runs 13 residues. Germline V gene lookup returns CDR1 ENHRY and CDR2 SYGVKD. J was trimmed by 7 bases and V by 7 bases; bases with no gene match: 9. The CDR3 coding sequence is TGTGCCATCACCTCGGACAGGGAAGGGGAGCAGTACTTC. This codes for CAITSDREGEQYF.

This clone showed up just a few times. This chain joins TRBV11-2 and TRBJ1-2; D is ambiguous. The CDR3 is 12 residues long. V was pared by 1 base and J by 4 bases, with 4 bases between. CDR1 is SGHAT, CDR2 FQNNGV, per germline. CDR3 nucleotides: TGTGCCAGCAGCTTAGCGGTCTATGGCTACACCTTC. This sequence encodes CASSLAVYGYTF.

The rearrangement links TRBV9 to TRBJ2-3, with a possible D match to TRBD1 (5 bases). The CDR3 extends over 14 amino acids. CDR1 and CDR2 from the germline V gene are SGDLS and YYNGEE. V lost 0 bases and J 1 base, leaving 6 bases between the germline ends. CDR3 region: CASSVEQGTDTQYF. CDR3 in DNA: TGTGCCAGCAGCGTAGAACAGGGCACAGATACGCAGTATTTT.

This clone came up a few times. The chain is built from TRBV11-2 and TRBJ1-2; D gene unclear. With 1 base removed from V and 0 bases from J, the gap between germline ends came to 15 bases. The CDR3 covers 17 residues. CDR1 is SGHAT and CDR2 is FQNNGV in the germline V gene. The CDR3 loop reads CASSLGAGLTSNYGYTF. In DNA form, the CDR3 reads TGTGCCAGCAGCTTAGGTGCAGGACTAACCTCTAACTATGGCTACACCTTC.

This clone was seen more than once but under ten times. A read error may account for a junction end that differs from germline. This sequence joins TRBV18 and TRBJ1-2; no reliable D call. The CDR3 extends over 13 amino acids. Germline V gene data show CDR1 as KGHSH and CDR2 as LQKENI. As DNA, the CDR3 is TGTGCCAGCTCACCCCCTTTGAGAGGTTTGTCCCGCTTC. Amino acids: CASSPPLRGLSRF.

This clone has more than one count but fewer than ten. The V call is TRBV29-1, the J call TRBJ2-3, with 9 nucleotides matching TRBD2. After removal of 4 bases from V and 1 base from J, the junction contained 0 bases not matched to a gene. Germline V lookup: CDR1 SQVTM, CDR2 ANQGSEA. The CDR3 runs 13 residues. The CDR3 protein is CSVGTSGTDTQYF. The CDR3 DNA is TGCAGCGTTGGGACTAGCGGCACAGATACGCAGTATTTT.

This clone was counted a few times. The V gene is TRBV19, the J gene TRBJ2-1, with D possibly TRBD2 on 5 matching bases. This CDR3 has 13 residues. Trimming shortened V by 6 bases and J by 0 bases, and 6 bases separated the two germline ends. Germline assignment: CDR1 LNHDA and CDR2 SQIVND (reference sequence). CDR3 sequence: CASRGLSYNEQFF. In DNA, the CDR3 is TGTGCCAGTAGAGGACTCTCCTACAATGAGCAGTTCTTC.

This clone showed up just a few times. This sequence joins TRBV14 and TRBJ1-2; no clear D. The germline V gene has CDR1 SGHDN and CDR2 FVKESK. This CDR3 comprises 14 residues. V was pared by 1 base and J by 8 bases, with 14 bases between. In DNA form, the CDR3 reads TGTGCCAGCAGCCAAGTGGGCAGGTCTCAGGGCTACACCTTC. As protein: CASSQVGRSQGYTF.